This T cell receptor beta chain was found in a study of T cell changes during pregnancy in multiple sclerosis. Generated by immunoSEQ multiplex PCR, the TCRdb table keeps only in-frame clones and is missing some. The sample consists of 25,000 to 40,000 clones, about 88% of them appearing once. Germline CDR1 and CDR2: MNHNY and SVGAGI (reference sequence). This CDR3 region has 15 residues. The germline V and J ends were trimmed by 4 bases and 1 base, with 10 bases remaining between them. The chain couples TRBV6-6 to TRBJ2-2; no clear D. The input for sequencing was CD8+ T cells from peripheral blood mononuclear cells, taken in the second trimester of pregnancy. The clonotype originates from a female donor with multiple sclerosis, enrolled in a pregnancy study. The CDR3 coding sequence is TGTGCCAGCAGTTTATTAGCATGGAACACCGGGGAGCTGTTTTTT. Its translation is CASSLLAWNTGELFF.